These 27 T cell receptor beta chains were all obtained from the same sample, sequenced in a study of metastatic and nonmetastatic thyroid tumors. There were no patients who had received any treatment before thyroid surgery. TCRdb re-called the PCR reads through MiXCR. The profile shows some 10,000 clones, 12% of them singletons. The material sequenced was blood. Every receptor here comes from a female donor with papillary thyroid cancer or a benign thyroid nodule (not recorded which). Some clones in this sample may be carry-over from other donors' samples.

This clone was recorded at least ten times. The V gene is TRBV11-1, the J gene TRBJ2-5; D is unresolved. Trimming left V 5 bases short and J 5 bases short, with 9 bases between. From germline, CDR1 is SGHAT and CDR2 FQDESV (reference sequence). The CDR3 consists of 12 residues. As DNA, the CDR3 is TGTGCCAGCAGCCTCCTGGACGAGACCCAGTACTTC. Translation gives CASSLLDETQYF.

This clone was detected many times. The chain employs TRBV5-1 and TRBJ1-1; TRBD1 is a possible D gene (5 bases). Per the germline V gene, CDR1 is SGHRS and CDR2 is YFSETQ. V lost 2 bases to trimming and J lost 0 bases, with 20 bases between them. CDR3 length: 18 residues. The CDR3 spells CASSFFDSSSTMNTEAFF. The CDR3 DNA is TGCGCCAGCAGCTTTTTTGACAGCTCCTCAACTATGAACACTGAAGCTTTCTTT. Based on the CDR3 plus reference TRBV5-1 and TRBJ1-1, the full variable domain is KAGVTQTPRYLIKTRGQQVTLSCSPISGHRSVSWYQQTPGQGLQFLFEYFSETQRNKGNFPGRFSGRQFSNSRSEMNVSTLELGDSALYLCASSFFDSSSTMNTEAFFGQGTRLTVV.

Ten or more counts support this clone. J is TRBJ2-3 and V is TRBV5-4, with D perhaps matching TRBD1 or TRBD2 (5 bases each). The CDR3 length is 15 residues. The germline V and J ends were trimmed by 6 bases and 1 base, with 15 bases remaining between them. CDR1 is SGHNT and CDR2 is YYREEE in the germline V gene (reference sequence). The DNA of the CDR3 is TGTGCCAGCAAAGAAACGGGACGGGGCACAGATACGCAGTATTTT. This encodes CASKETGRGTDTQYF.

This clone was seen many times. This chain uses TRBV14 with TRBJ1-6; D is possibly TRBD1 (5 bases). The CDR3 extends over 16 amino acids. Germline CDR1 and CDR2: SGHDN and FVKESK. V dropped 3 bases and J dropped 9 bases, with 18 bases sitting between them. CDR3 sequence (DNA): TGTGCCAGCAGCCAGGGGCGGGCCCTCGGTGGTTCACCCCTCCACTTT. Its protein is CASSQGRALGGSPLHF.

By sample share, this clone is medium-sized. The chain employs TRBV6-4 and TRBJ2-2; TRBD2 matches at 7 bases. CDR3 length: 14 amino acids. J gave up 5 bases and V 8 bases, and 8 bases lay outside the gene matches. The V gene's germline CDR1 is MRHNA and CDR2 SNTAGT. CDR3 in DNA: TGTGCCAGCTCTGCCGGGGGGAGGACCGGGGAGCTGTTTTTT. Protein sequence: CASSAGGRTGELFF.

In this sample, this clone is medium-sized. CDR3 residues: CASSLGRDRYPSNYGYTF. CDR3 sequence (DNA): TGTGCCAGCAGCTTAGGCAGGGACAGGTATCCCTCTAACTATGGCTACACCTTC. The V and J genes are TRBV13 and TRBJ1-2, with TRBD1 matching 8 bases. The CDR3 sequence is 18 residues long. Germline loops: CDR1 PRHDT, CDR2 FYEKMQ (reference sequence). V was pared by 0 bases and J by 0 bases, with 9 bases of the junction left unmatched.

This clone is medium-sized in the sample. V is TRBV12-3 or TRBV12-4 and J is TRBJ2-5; 11 nucleotides agree with TRBD2. The junction had 3 bases not matched to a gene; V was cut back by 5 bases and J by 1 base. This CDR3 comprises 15 residues. Here the CDR3 reads CASSPSGGFQETQYF. In DNA form, the CDR3 reads TGTGCCAGCAGTCCTAGCGGGGGGTTCCAAGAGACCCAGTACTTC.

This clone appeared many times. One junction end does not reproduce the germline sequence, and a read error may be involved. The J gene is TRBJ1-4, the V gene TRBV6-5; D gene ambiguous. Per the germline V gene, CDR1 is MNHEY and CDR2 is SVGAGI. The CDR3 loop spans 20 amino acids. CDR3 region: CASSCPWVLHGVATNKKLFF. CDR3 bases: TGTGCCAGCAGTTGCCCGTGGGTGCTACACGGTGTTGCAACTAATAAAAAACTGTTTTTT.

The chain carries TRBV19 and TRBJ2-7; no clear D. Germline values: CDR1 LNHDA, CDR2 SQIVND (reference sequence). Trimming left V 5 bases short and J 3 bases short, with 8 bases between. This CDR3 is built from 12 residues. The CDR3 DNA follows: TGTGCCAGTAGTTCCGGTCACTACGAGCAGTACTTC. Its translation is CASSSGHYEQYF.

This clone rates as medium-sized. This chain joins TRBV19 and TRBJ1-2; 8 nucleotides line up with TRBD1. Germline trimming cut 5 bases from V and 4 bases from J; bases unmatched to any gene: 9. Germline CDR1 reads LNHDA; CDR2 reads SQIVND (reference sequence). This CDR3 is 15 amino acids long. The CDR3 region is CASSFPRGRGYGYTF. The CDR3 DNA reads TGTGCCAGTAGTTTCCCCAGGGGGCGAGGCTATGGCTACACCTTC.

Within the sample, this clone is medium-sized. The sample holds other DNA sequences that translate to the same CDR3. The V call is TRBV3-1, the J call TRBJ1-2; D might be TRBD1 (5 bases). The CDR3 spans 14 residues. Germline CDR1 LGHDT, CDR2 YNNKEL (reference sequence). V lost 0 bases, J lost 4 bases, and 9 bases lay in between. CDR3 residues: CASSQDSGSYGYTF. In DNA, the CDR3 is TGTGCCAGCAGCCAAGATTCAGGGTCCTATGGCTACACCTTC.

This clone was picked up many times. The V gene is TRBV19, the J gene TRBJ2-3, with 8 nucleotides matching TRBD2. With V trimmed by 5 bases and J by 6 bases, 10 bases remained unmatched. Germline CDR1 and CDR2: LNHDA and SQIVND (reference sequence). The CDR3 sequence is 15 residues long. CDR3 sequence reads: CASSAGTRIGDTQYF. CDR3 DNA: TGTGCCAGTAGTGCAGGGACTAGGATCGGGGATACGCAGTATTTT. Looking up the rest from reference TRBV19 and TRBJ2-3 gives the full variable domain: DGGITQSPKYLFRKEGQNVTLSCEQNLNHDAMYWYRQDPGQGLRLIYYSQIVNDFQKGDIAEGYSVSREKKESFPLTVTSAQKNPTAFYLCASSAGTRIGDTQYFGPGTRLTVL.

This clone was seen ten or more times. The genes are TRBV4-2 and TRBJ1-6; 8 bases line up with TRBD1. V trimming: 0 bases; J trimming: 4 bases; junction bases outside the gene matches: 17. This CDR3 comprises 21 residues. The germline gives CDR1 LGHNA, CDR2 YNFKEQ. CDR3 DNA: TGTGCCAGCAGCCAAGAAACCTTGCCGGGGGGACAGGTGAAATATAATTCACCCCTCCACTTT. Residues: CASSQETLPGGQVKYNSPLHF.

This clone was recorded at least ten times. This could be a read error, since a much larger clone is one nucleotide away. CDR3 loop: CASERQGPGELFF. The CDR3 DNA reads as TGTGCCAGCGAGCGTCAGGGACCCGGGGAGCTGTTTTTT. The chain has TRBV2 and TRBJ2-2; D might be TRBD1 or TRBD2, each matching 5 bases. Germline V lookup: CDR1 SNHLY, CDR2 FYNNEI. Between the trimmed V and J ends, which lost 8 bases and 6 bases, there was a span of 13 bases. The CDR3 consists of 13 residues.

There are many counts of this clone. The V call is TRBV7-9, the J call TRBJ1-3; D may be TRBD1 (5 bases). V was cut by 4 bases and J by 0 bases, with 10 bases left in between. This CDR3 has 15 residues. CDR1 and CDR2 from the germline V gene are SEHNR and FQNEAQ (reference sequence). CDR3 nucleotides: TGTGCCAGCAGCTCTGGGGCCCGCTCTGGAAACACCATATATTTT. It codes for CASSSGARSGNTIYF. Drawing the rest from reference TRBV7-9 and TRBJ1-3, the complete variable domain is DTGVSQNPRHKITKRGQNVTFRCDPISEHNRLYWYRQTLGQGPEFLTYFQNEAQLEKSRLLSDRFSAERPKGSFSTLEIQRTEQGDSAMYLCASSSGARSGNTIYFGEGSWLTVV.

This clone was recorded at least ten times. The chain links TRBV6-5 to TRBJ1-1; 9 nucleotides align to TRBD1. The CDR3 has 18 residues. The V and J ends lost 6 bases and 1 base, in that order; junction bases with no gene match: 15. Germline V gene sequence: CDR1 MNHEY, CDR2 SVGAGI. DNA of the CDR3: TGTGCCAGCAGGCAACATACGGGACAGGGAAATCCGAACACTGAAGCTTTCTTT. Its protein is CASRQHTGQGNPNTEAFF.

By frequency in the sample, this clone is medium-sized. The V and J genes are TRBV5-1 and TRBJ1-1, with D unresolved. This CDR3 region has 13 residues. V lost 0 bases and J lost 0, with 3 bases in between. Per germline, CDR1 SGHRS and CDR2 YFSETQ. The CDR3 DNA is TGCGCCAGCAGCTTGGGCGTGAACACTGAAGCTTTCTTT. The encoded protein is CASSLGVNTEAFF.

This clone was observed many times. The gene calls are TRBV2 and TRBJ2-1; D is possibly TRBD2 (6 bases). Germline V gene data show CDR1 as SNHLY and CDR2 as FYNNEI. With 3 bases removed from V and 4 bases from J, the gap between germline ends came to 22 bases. This CDR3 contains 18 residues. CDR3 protein: CASSEVLVGGIMYNEQFF. CDR3 nucleotides: TGTGCCAGCAGTGAGGTACTGGTAGGCGGGATTATGTACAATGAGCAGTTCTTC.

The sample holds one count of this clone. The chain employs TRBV7-7 and TRBJ2-7; a possible D gene is TRBD2 (6 bases). The CDR3 is 15 residues long. Germline loops: CDR1 SSHAT, CDR2 FNYEAQ (reference sequence). V lost 1 base, J lost 2 bases, and 12 bases lay in between. The CDR3 sequence is CASSLDDSGPYEQYF. The DNA of the CDR3 is TGTGCCAGCAGCTTAGATGATAGCGGTCCCTACGAGCAGTACTTC.

This clone is medium-sized (0.01 to 0.1%) by share. The chain recombines TRBV12-5 with TRBJ1-5, with 10 bases lining up with TRBD1. The V gene end was trimmed by 2 bases and the J gene end by 2 bases; junction bases not matched to a gene: 6. This CDR3 spans 17 amino acids. Germline V gene sequence: CDR1 LGHNT, CDR2 FRNRAP. CDR3 in DNA: TGTGCTAGTGGTTTGACCCTCGACAGGGGGCGCAATCAGCCCCAGCATTTT. Its translation: CASGLTLDRGRNQPQHF. Complete variable domain (other parts from reference TRBV12-5 and TRBJ1-5): DARVTQTPRHKVTEMGQEVTMRCQPILGHNTVFWYRQTMMQGLELLAYFRNRAPLDDSGMPKDRFSAEMPDATLATLKIQPSEPRDSAVYFCASGLTLDRGRNQPQHFGDGTRLSIL.

The sample holds a few counts of this clone. The genes are TRBV30 and TRBJ1-6, with 9 bases identical to TRBD1. J gave up 7 bases and V 1 base, and 2 bases lay outside the gene matches. Germline lookup yields CDR1 GTSNPN and CDR2 SVGIG (reference sequence). The CDR3 loop spans 14 amino acids. As DNA, the CDR3 is TGTGCCTGGAGTGGGGGGACAGGGAATTCACCCCTCCACTTT. This sequence encodes CAWSGGTGNSPLHF.

There are many counts of this clone. The chain employs TRBV9 and TRBJ2-7, with 8 bases lining up with TRBD1. The germline CDR1 and CDR2 sequences are SGDLS and YYNGEE. Germline trimming cut 4 bases from V and 2 bases from J; bases unmatched to any gene: 5. This CDR3 is built from 14 residues. The CDR3 protein is CASSLSTGAYEQYF. CDR3 nucleotides: TGTGCCAGCAGCTTGTCGACAGGGGCCTACGAGCAGTACTTC.

The chain is built from TRBV20-1 and TRBJ1-5; D gene uncertain. Between the trimmed V and J ends, which lost 0 bases and 1 base, there was a span of 10 bases. Germline lookup yields CDR1 DFQATT and CDR2 SNEGSKA (reference sequence). This CDR3 region has 15 residues. CDR3 sequence: CSARDRQTSNQPQHF. DNA of the CDR3: TGCAGTGCTAGAGATCGGCAGACCAGCAATCAGCCCCAGCATTTT.

This clone is medium-sized in the sample. The chain links TRBV18 to TRBJ1-1; a possible D gene is TRBD1 (5 bases). Germline V gene data show CDR1 as KGHSH and CDR2 as LQKENI. The germline V and J ends were trimmed by 2 bases and 4 bases, with 8 bases remaining between them. CDR3 length: 13 residues. As DNA, the CDR3 is TGTGCCAGCTCACCAGGGAGGGGCACTGAAGCTTTCTTT. Amino acids: CASSPGRGTEAFF. The full variable domain, rest sourced from reference TRBV18 and TRBJ1-1, is NAGVMQNPRHLVRRRGQEARLRCSPMKGHSHVYWYRQLPEEGLKFMVYLQKENIIDESGMPKERFSAEFPKEGPSILRIQQVVRGDSAAYFCASSPGRGTEAFFGQGTRLTVV.

This clone is medium-sized within its sample. The gene calls are TRBV6-1 and TRBJ1-4; 8 bases line up with TRBD1. The CDR3 spans 14 residues. Germline lookup yields CDR1 MNHNS and CDR2 SASEGT. J gave up 7 bases and V 6 bases, and 7 bases lay outside the gene matches. The CDR3 nucleotides are TGTGCCAGCAGCCCTGGACAGGGAAGTGAAAAACTGTTTTTT. This encodes CASSPGQGSEKLFF.

By its share, this clone is medium-sized. The V and J genes are TRBV13 and TRBJ2-6; no definite D call. Trimming cost V 3 bases and J 2 bases, with 14 bases left between them. Germline lookup yields CDR1 PRHDT and CDR2 FYEKMQ (reference sequence). The CDR3 runs to 17 residues. CDR3 protein: CASSLVGSVAGANVLTF. As DNA, the CDR3 is TGTGCCAGCAGCTTGGTAGGGTCTGTCGCTGGGGCCAACGTCCTGACTTTC.

This clone is medium-sized within its sample. The chain has TRBV19 and TRBJ2-7, with D possibly TRBD1 on 6 matching bases. This CDR3 comprises 15 residues. CDR1 LNHDA and CDR2 SQIVND come from the germline V gene (reference sequence). V was shortened by 5 bases and J by 2 bases, with 16 bases between the two germline ends. CDR3 in amino acids: CASSSGTTAAYEQYF. The CDR3 nucleotides read TGTGCCAGTAGTTCCGGGACAACCGCTGCCTACGAGCAGTACTTC.